This entry lists 27 T cell receptor beta chains sequenced from one sample in a study of T cells expressing NK-cell markers. From its re-call of the 5' RACE reads, TCRdb lists each CDR3 protein once, without DNA. Recorded here are about 260,000 distinct CDR3 sequences; the top ten clones represent around 0.4%. Input material: blood T cells: a sorted CD56 or NKG2C T cell subset, CD4+ or CD8+ T cells, or bulk PBMC T cells (not recorded which). The receptors stem from a young man in good health.

The chain links TRBV7-8 to TRBJ2-5; the D call from TCRdb, TRBD1, cannot be confirmed without DNA. There are 14 residues in the CDR3. CDR1 and CDR2 from the germline V gene are SGHVS and FQNEAQ. CDR3 sequence reads: CASSEGTLQETQYF.

The chain joins TRBV7-9 to TRBJ2-2; TCRdb selects TRBD2, and the lack of DNA leaves this call unchecked. Germline V gene sequence: CDR1 SEHNR, CDR2 FQNEAQ (reference sequence). The CDR3 consists of 16 residues. The CDR3 loop reads CASSSNAVGRAGELFF.

The chain is built from TRBV7-2 and TRBJ2-3; TCRdb outputs TRBD1, but without DNA this stays unchecked. Per germline, CDR1 SGHTA and CDR2 FQGNSA. This CDR3 has 16 amino acids. The CDR3 is CASSPGRTPDTDTQYF.

V usage is TRBV24-1 and J usage is TRBJ2-1; TCRdb's D call, TRBD1, is unchecked because there is no DNA. CDR3 length: 15 residues. Looked up from germline, CDR1 is KGHDR and CDR2 is SFDVKD. This chain's CDR3 is CATSDSPGPGNEQFF.

The genes are TRBV20-1 and TRBJ2-5; the D gene TCRdb calls, TRBD2, cannot be checked with no DNA. This CDR3 region has 13 residues. The germline V gene encodes CDR1 DFQATT and CDR2 SNEGSKA (reference sequence). The CDR3: CSARNLQEETQYF.

V is TRBV7-2 and J is TRBJ2-3; TCRdb proposes TRBD1, but this gene call is untestable without DNA. This CDR3 has 15 residues. Germline V gene lookup returns CDR1 SGHTA and CDR2 FQGNSA. The CDR3 loop reads CASSLLARGTDTQYF.

The chain is built from TRBV25-1 and TRBJ1-1; TCRdb indicates TRBD1, and absent DNA this call remains unverified. Looked up from germline, CDR1 is MGHDK and CDR2 is SYGVNS. The CDR3 has 14 amino acids. The CDR3 spells CASRPDRKGTEAFF.

This chain joins TRBV9 and TRBJ2-1; TCRdb reports TRBD2, a call that lacks DNA to check it against. Germline V CDR1 and CDR2: SGDLS, YYNGEE. The CDR3 spans 17 residues. CDR3 sequence: CASSRTQGEGAYNEQFF.

The V gene is TRBV7-2, the J gene TRBJ2-1; TCRdb proposes TRBD1, but this gene call is untestable without DNA. Germline V gene sequence: CDR1 SGHTA, CDR2 FQGNSA. The CDR3 contains 14 residues. The CDR3: CASSFGGGRDEQFF.

CDR3 in amino acids: CASSYFTGGEQFF. The genes are TRBV6-5 and TRBJ2-1; TCRdb calls TRBD2, which cannot be checked without DNA. CDR1 and CDR2 from the germline V gene are MNHEY and SVGAGI. This CDR3 contains 13 residues.

The chain recombines TRBV6-1 with TRBJ2-7. There are 11 residues in the CDR3. CDR1 is MNHNS and CDR2 is SASEGT in the germline V gene. The chain's CDR3 is CASKTVREQYF.

V usage is TRBV6-5 and J usage is TRBJ1-1; as DNA is missing, the TRBD1 call by TCRdb cannot be tested. This CDR3 contains 12 residues. CDR1 and CDR2 from the germline V gene are MNHEY and SVGAGI. The CDR3 spells CASSGVRGKAFF.

J is TRBJ2-7 and V is TRBV28; there is no DNA to check the TCRdb D call of TRBD2. This CDR3 has 12 residues. Per germline, CDR1 MDHEN and CDR2 SYDVKM. CDR3 loop: CASQRELREQYF.

This chain uses TRBV5-1 with TRBJ1-1; the D gene TCRdb calls, TRBD1, cannot be checked with no DNA. Germline CDR1 reads SGHRS; CDR2 reads YFSETQ. The CDR3 runs 14 residues. The CDR3 region is CASSTVRQAAEAFF.

The V call is TRBV29-1, the J call TRBJ1-1. The CDR3 consists of 16 residues. CDR1 and CDR2 from the germline V gene are SQVTM and ANQGSEA. The chain's CDR3 is CSVDHLLAVMNTEAFF. The full variable domain, completed using reference TRBV29-1 and TRBJ1-1, is SAVISQKPSRDICQRGTSLTIQCQVDSQVTMMFWYRQQPGQSLTLIATANQGSEATYESGFVIDKFPISRPNLTFSTLTVSNMSPEDSSIYLCSVDHLLAVMNTEAFFGQGTRLTVV.

The genes are TRBV28 and TRBJ2-2. CDR1 is MDHEN and CDR2 is SYDVKM in the germline V gene. The CDR3 is 12 amino acids. The CDR3 loop reads CASTSNTGELFF. The full variable domain, in which reference TRBV28 and TRBJ2-2 provide the parts outside the CDR3, is DVKVTQSSRYLVKRTGEKVFLECVQDMDHENMFWYRQDPGLGLRLIYFSYDVKMKEKGDIPEGYSVSREKKERFSLILESASTNQTSMYLCASTSNTGELFFGEGSRLTVL.

The chain employs TRBV20-1 and TRBJ2-2; lacking DNA, the TRBD1 call made by TCRdb goes unchecked. The CDR3 loop spans 16 amino acids. CDR1 and CDR2 (germline): DFQATT, SNEGSKA (reference sequence). The CDR3 here is CSARGGASRYTGELFF.

The chain carries TRBV6-5 and TRBJ1-2. Germline V gene sequence: CDR1 MNHEY, CDR2 SVGAGI. The CDR3 sequence is 15 residues long. Here the CDR3 reads CASSPRQGGSYGYTF.

The V and J genes are TRBV4-3 and TRBJ1-3. Germline lookup yields CDR1 LGHNA and CDR2 YSLEER. The CDR3 totals 14 residues. This CDR3 reads CASSQDYPGNTIYF.

This sequence joins TRBV12-3 or TRBV12-4 and TRBJ2-1; without DNA, the TCRdb call of TRBD2 cannot be checked. CDR3 length: 13 residues. The CDR3 reads CASRLEQPNEQFF.

The genes are TRBV11-3 and TRBJ2-5; TCRdb's D call, TRBD2, is unchecked because there is no DNA. The germline V gene encodes CDR1 SGHNT and CDR2 YENEEA. The CDR3 consists of 14 residues. CDR3 sequence reads: CASSLTREGGTQYF.

The chain uses TRBV7-6 and TRBJ2-5; the D call from TCRdb, TRBD2, cannot be confirmed without DNA. The CDR3 has 19 amino acids. Germline V gives CDR1 SGHVS, CDR2 FNYEAQ. CDR3 loop: CASSLDRAWAGEYQETQYF.

The chain recombines TRBV19 with TRBJ1-5; TCRdb names TRBD1, which stays unverified in the absence of DNA. Germline V gene sequence: CDR1 LNHDA, CDR2 SQIVND (reference sequence). The CDR3 consists of 14 residues. The CDR3 loop is CASSIRAGERPQHF.

The rearrangement joins TRBV5-1 to TRBJ1-4. This CDR3 has 15 residues. CDR1 is SGHRS, CDR2 YFSETQ, per germline. CDR3 region: CASSPTITTNEKLFF.

The chain links TRBV4-2 to TRBJ2-7; TCRdb gives TRBD2 as the D gene, but with no DNA this cannot be confirmed. Per the germline V gene, CDR1 is LGHNA and CDR2 is YNFKEQ. The CDR3 runs 14 residues. CDR3: CASSQVSGTYEQYF.

V gene TRBV2 combines with J gene TRBJ2-7; TCRdb's assignment of TRBD1 cannot be checked, as there is no DNA. CDR3 length: 12 residues. Germline CDR1 SNHLY, CDR2 FYNNEI. CDR3 amino acids: CASSPDRGEQYF. Based on the CDR3 plus reference TRBV2 and TRBJ2-7, the full variable domain is EPEVTQTPSHQVTQMGQEVILRCVPISNHLYFYWYRQILGQKVEFLVSFYNNEISEKSEIFDDQFSVERPDGSNFTLKIRSTKLEDSAMYFCASSPDRGEQYFGPGTRLTVT.

The chain couples TRBV29-1 to TRBJ1-2; with no DNA, the TCRdb D assignment of TRBD1 cannot be verified. CDR1 and CDR2 (germline): SQVTM, ANQGSEA. This CDR3 comprises 15 residues. CDR3 loop: CSVRGGTGEAYGYTF.